Only a few counts were recorded for the clone carrying this T cell receptor (beta chain). Its target is unknown. Indicated time point: pre-treatment sample, taken before nivolumab and TIL therapy. In germline, CDR1 is SGHTA, CDR2 FQGNSA. Trimming left V 4 bases short and J 2 bases short, with 12 bases between. The CDR3 runs to 15 residues. This entry is derived from a study of TIL therapy for anti-PD-1-resistant metastatic lung cancer. The overall study: Tumors carried a median 1.5 non-synonymous mutations per megabase. General study points: Patients were highly selected, enriched for treatment-naive, never-smoker and oncogene-addicted cases. After infusion, TIL clonotypes partly replaced peripheral T cells and declined over months.

Sequencing used immunoSEQ v3. Libraries were sequenced to around 2 million read pairs (survey) or about 5-6 million (deep). Here immunoSEQ multiplex PCR was the method, and the copy in TCRdb shows in-frame clones only, minus some. The sample includes about 60,000 clones, around 63% of them seen just once. This chain joins TRBV7-2 and TRBJ1-5, with a tentative D call TRBD1 (5 bases). The material was blood, obtained at baseline. The receptor's source is a person aged 25-80 years with non-small cell lung cancer. The CDR3 DNA is TGTGCCAGCAGCTGGAGGGGAGGGGGCAATCAGCCCCAGCATTTT. Translated, it gives CASSWRGGGNQPQHF.